This T cell receptor beta chain was identified in a study of blood T cell repertoires in COVID-19. Study-wide context: Both acute and convalescent COVID-19 samples were obtained from the United States, Italy and Spain. From T cells, B-cell-depleted T cells, or PBMCs came the material, which was cDNA or gDNA.

Original methodology: Nucleated cell number was recorded as an estimate derived from reference gene primer amplification. Using immunoSEQ multiplex PCR, the repertoire was profiled, and TCRdb retains in-frame clones only, with some absent. That table is the source of V, J and clone size, and D and trimming were worked out from the DNA. The sample yields fewer than 120,000 clones, approximately 90% seen once. The CDR3 consists of 16 residues. J lost 4 bases, V lost 4 bases, and 7 bases had no gene match. CDR1 and CDR2 from the germline V gene are SNHLY and FYNNEI. The sample consisted of peripheral blood. The source of this sequence is a human donor in a cohort sampled during active COVID-19. This chain uses TRBV2 with TRBJ2-5; TRBD2 aligns across 12 bases. The CDR3 loop is CASSVGLAGRGETQYF. In DNA form, the CDR3 reads TGTGCCAGCAGTGTTGGACTAGCGGGGAGAGGAGAGACCCAGTACTTC.